This T cell receptor (beta chain) was identified in a study of shared clonotypes between healthy human individuals. This clone is a singleton in its sample. Running of the assay took place at deep level. Using immunoSEQ multiplex PCR, the repertoire was profiled, and TCRdb retains in-frame clones only, with some absent. The sample records around 1.4 million clones, approximately 98.5% being singletons. The sequence came from a man between 25 and 39 years old in good health. Input material: naive CD4+ T cells sorted from blood. Subset indicated: CD45RA+ positively selected.

The CDR3, as DNA: TGTGCCAGCAGCTTGCTTCCTAAACTGGAGAACGAGCAGTACTTC. Translating it yields CASSLLPKLENEQYF. The gene calls are TRBV5-5 and TRBJ2-7; D uncertain. Germline CDR1 reads SGHKS; CDR2 reads YYEKEE (reference sequence). The germline V and J ends were trimmed by 1 base and 5 bases, with 16 bases remaining between them. The CDR3 runs to 15 residues.